These 14 T cell receptor beta chains came from one sample sequenced in a study of radiation and T cells in renal cell carcinoma. Indicated time point: blood 2 weeks post-SBRT. Described treatment: 15 Gy SBRT to primary tumor, nephrectomy 4 weeks later. The protocol was immunoSEQ multiplex PCR, while the TCRdb copy is restricted to in-frame clones and leaves out a portion. The profile covers 100,000 to 150,000 clones, with roughly four fifths appearing a single time and 4.5% to 7% taken by the ten largest. Specimen: blood, collected from a patient whose treatment included radiotherapy and nephrectomy. The receptors come from a man aged 50 to 60 with renal cell carcinoma.

Here the CDR3 reads CASSQVGTLHTQYF. The CDR3 DNA follows: TGCGCCAGCAGCCAAGTAGGGACTCTCCATACGCAGTATTTT. The chain joins TRBV4-1 to TRBJ2-3; D is perhaps TRBD2 (6 bases). CDR1 and CDR2 (germline): MGHRA, YSYEKL. V lost 1 base and J lost 7, with 12 bases in between. The CDR3 has 14 residues.

The gene calls are TRBV30 and TRBJ2-2, with D perhaps TRBD2 (6 bases). The CDR3 contains 12 residues. V was cut by 2 bases and J by 13 bases, with 14 bases left in between. Germline CDR1 is GTSNPN and CDR2 is SVGIG (reference sequence). Here the CDR3 DNA reads TGTGCCTGGAGTTCCCTGGAGGGTTGGCTGTTTTTT. This encodes CAWSSLEGWLFF.

This clone was seen only a few times. The gene calls are TRBV19 and TRBJ2-5; D is unresolved. Between the trimmed V and J ends, which lost 5 bases and 2 bases, there was a span of 6 bases. This CDR3 is 12 amino acids long. From germline, CDR1 is LNHDA and CDR2 SQIVND (reference sequence). This chain's CDR3 is CASSSSQETQYF. CDR3 DNA: TGTGCCAGTAGTTCCAGTCAAGAGACCCAGTACTTC.

The rearrangement uses TRBV5-6 and TRBJ2-7; 9 bases are shared with TRBD1. V shed 7 bases and J 5 bases; nucleotides not matched to a gene: 7. This CDR3 is 13 amino acids long. From germline, CDR1 is SGHDT and CDR2 YYEEEE. The CDR3 region is CASDRGFPDEQYF. The CDR3, as DNA: TGTGCCAGCGACAGGGGGTTTCCTGACGAGCAGTACTTC.

The chain is built from TRBV29-1 and TRBJ1-1; 8 bases line up with TRBD1. V lost 7 bases, J lost 6 bases, and 13 bases stayed unmatched. The CDR3 covers 14 residues. Germline loops: CDR1 SQVTM, CDR2 ANQGSEA. CDR3 sequence (DNA): TGCAGCGGGGCGGGACAGGCCGGGTTTGCTGAAGCTTTCTTT. This sequence encodes CSGAGQAGFAEAFF.

This clone showed up just a few times. The chain employs TRBV2 and TRBJ2-7; tentative D call: TRBD1 (5 bases). The CDR3 consists of 11 residues. Trimming took 6 bases from V and 3 from J, leaving 6 bases between them. Germline CDR1 and CDR2: SNHLY and FYNNEI. The CDR3 loop is CASRGDYEQYF. CDR3 DNA sequence: TGTGCCAGCAGAGGGGACTACGAGCAGTACTTC.

The chain couples TRBV11-2 to TRBJ1-2; TRBD1 matches 7 bases. Germline V CDR1 and CDR2: SGHAT, FQNNGV. The CDR3 has 18 amino acids. V lost 1 base and J lost 2; bases outside the gene matches: 13. The DNA of the CDR3 is TGTGCCAGCAGCTTAGTTCGGAGGACAGGCCGAGTCAACTATGGCTACACCTTC. It translates to CASSLVRRTGRVNYGYTF. Using reference TRBV11-2 and TRBJ1-2 for the parts outside the CDR3, the full variable domain is EAGVAQSPRYKIIEKRQSVAFWCNPISGHATLYWYQQILGQGPKLLIQFQNNGVVDDSQLPKDRFSAERLKGVDSTLKIQPAKLEDSAVYLCASSLVRRTGRVNYGYTFGSGTRLTVV.

This clone was counted once. This chain uses TRBV12-1 with TRBJ1-5. TRBV12-1 is noted as a pseudogene. The CDR3 totals 18 residues. In DNA form, the CDR3 reads TGTGCCAGCAGCTTGGGCGGGGGGTTTGACCCGAGCAATCAGCCCCAGCATTTT. The encoded protein is CASSLGGGFDPSNQPQHF.

This clone showed up just a few times. The gene calls are TRBV25-1 and TRBJ1-2; the match to TRBD1 covers 7 bases. Losses at the gene ends were 5 bases for V and 3 bases for J; bases not matched to a gene: 3. Germline V lookup: CDR1 MGHDK, CDR2 SYGVNS. This CDR3 region has 13 residues. The CDR3 spells CASSTGTDYGYTF. DNA of the CDR3: TGTGCCAGCAGTACCGGGACAGACTATGGCTACACCTTC.

In this sample, this clone turned up a few times. The identical CDR3 is also encoded by other nucleotide sequences in the sample. This chain uses TRBV18 with TRBJ2-5, with D uncertain. Trimming pared 2 bases from V and 0 bases from J, leaving 4 bases between. CDR1 is KGHSH, CDR2 LQKENI, per germline. The CDR3 is 13 residues long. The CDR3 DNA follows: TGTGCCAGCTCACCAGGGGACCAAGAGACCCAGTACTTC. It translates to CASSPGDQETQYF.

The J gene is TRBJ2-5, the V gene TRBV4-1; maybe TRBD2 (6 bases). The CDR3 is 14 residues long. Per germline, CDR1 MGHRA and CDR2 YSYEKL. V lost 0 bases, J lost 5 bases, and 10 bases lay in between. The CDR3 DNA reads TGCGCCAGCAGCCAAGAGCGGGGTTTGGAGACCCAGTACTTC. It codes for CASSQERGLETQYF.

This rearrangement joins TRBV7-9 to TRBJ2-6; D gene ambiguous. The CDR3 sequence is 15 residues long. V was cut by 3 bases and J by 3 bases, with 9 bases left in between. In germline, CDR1 is SEHNR, CDR2 FQNEAQ (reference sequence). The CDR3: CASSLLSGGANVLTF. The CDR3 region has the DNA TGTGCCAGCAGCTTGTTGTCTGGTGGGGCCAACGTCCTGACTTTC. The full variable domain, with the rest looked up from reference TRBV7-9 and TRBJ2-6, is DTGVSQNPRHKITKRGQNVTFRCDPISEHNRLYWYRQTLGQGPEFLTYFQNEAQLEKSRLLSDRFSAERPKGSFSTLEIQRTEQGDSAMYLCASSLLSGGANVLTFGAGSRLTVL.

The rearrangement links TRBV7-9 to TRBJ2-7; no clear D. V was trimmed by 0 bases and J by 3 bases, leaving 6 bases between them. Germline-derived CDR1 and CDR2 are SEHNR and FQNEAQ (reference sequence). CDR3 length equals 13 residues. The CDR3 sequence is CASSLALRYEQYF. The CDR3 coding sequence is TGTGCCAGCAGCTTAGCGCTCCGCTACGAGCAGTACTTC.

The J gene is TRBJ2-7, the V gene TRBV7-9, with TRBD1 matching 7 bases. V shed 5 bases and J 9 bases; nucleotides not matched to a gene: 10. The CDR3 spans 13 residues. Germline CDR1 SEHNR, CDR2 FQNEAQ (reference sequence). CDR3 coding DNA: TGTGCCAGCAGCCTAGGGGGCCCCCTCGGGCAGTACTTC. Encoded protein: CASSLGGPLGQYF. Together with reference TRBV7-9 and TRBJ2-7, the CDR3 gives the full variable domain: DTGVSQNPRHKITKRGQNVTFRCDPISEHNRLYWYRQTLGQGPEFLTYFQNEAQLEKSRLLSDRFSAERPKGSFSTLEIQRTEQGDSAMYLCASSLGGPLGQYFGPGTRLTVT.